A selection of T cell receptor beta chains follows, all from one sample in a study of blood T cell repertoires in COVID-19. Clones were read by immunoSEQ multiplex PCR, and TCRdb kept only the in-frame ones, dropping some. There are approximately 300,000 clones in the sample; around 85% occur only once, and around 1% lies in the top ten. The sample taken for sequencing was peripheral blood. These TCRs come from a human donor with COVID-19, enrolled during active disease. The donor label of this sample is uncertain. CDR3s include the opening cysteine and the closing phenylalanine or tryptophan. A row's size may be missing; if present it is once, few, many or a size class.

clone_size | v_call | cdr3_aa
- | TRBV27 | CASSPPPQGDQPQHF
- | TRBV5-5 | CASSLPSSNEQFF
few | TRBV21-1 | CASIPGELFF
few | TRBV10-3 | CAISAGGQGDQPQHF
once | TRBV28 | CATARGNQPQHF
- | TRBV19 | CASSTRTAATNEKLFF
- | TRBV9 | CASSIAGGRSYEQYF
once | TRBV5-1 | CASSTGQTYEQYF
- | TRBV11-2 | CASSLVPSGTGELFF
- | TRBV6-2/TRBV6-3 | CASSYGGTEGEKLFF
- | TRBV6-5 | CASIYAGGNSGYGYTF
- | TRBV7-9 | CASSLEMGASTEQFF
- | TRBV24-1 | CATSDAQGATNTGELFF
- | TRBV29-1 | CSVSRGNEKLFF
- | TRBV7-2 | CASSSGLGREVRDTQYF
- | TRBV7-3 | CASSPDRGGGNEQFF